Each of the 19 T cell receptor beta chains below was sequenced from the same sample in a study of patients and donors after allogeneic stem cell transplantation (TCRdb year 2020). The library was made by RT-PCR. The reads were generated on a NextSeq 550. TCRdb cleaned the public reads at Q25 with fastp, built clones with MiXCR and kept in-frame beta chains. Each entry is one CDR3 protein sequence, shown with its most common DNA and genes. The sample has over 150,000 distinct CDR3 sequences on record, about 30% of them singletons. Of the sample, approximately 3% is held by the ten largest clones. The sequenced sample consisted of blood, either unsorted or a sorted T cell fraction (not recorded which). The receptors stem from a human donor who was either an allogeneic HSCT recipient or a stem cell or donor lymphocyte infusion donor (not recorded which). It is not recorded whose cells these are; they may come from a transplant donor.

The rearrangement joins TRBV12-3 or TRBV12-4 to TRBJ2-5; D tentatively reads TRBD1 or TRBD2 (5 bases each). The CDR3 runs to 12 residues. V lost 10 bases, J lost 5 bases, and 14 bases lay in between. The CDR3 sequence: CAILGPGETQYF. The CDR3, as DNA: TGTGCCATCTTGGGACCGGGGGAGACCCAGTACTTC.

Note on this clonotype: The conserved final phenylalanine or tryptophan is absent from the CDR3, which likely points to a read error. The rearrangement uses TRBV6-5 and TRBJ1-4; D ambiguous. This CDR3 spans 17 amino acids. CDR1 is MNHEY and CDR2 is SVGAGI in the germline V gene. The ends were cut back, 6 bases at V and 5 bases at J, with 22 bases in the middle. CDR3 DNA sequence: TGTGCCAGCAGCCGCACCACTTTCGGCGGCCTCAATGAAAAACTGTTTTTG. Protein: CASSRTTFGGLNEKLFL.

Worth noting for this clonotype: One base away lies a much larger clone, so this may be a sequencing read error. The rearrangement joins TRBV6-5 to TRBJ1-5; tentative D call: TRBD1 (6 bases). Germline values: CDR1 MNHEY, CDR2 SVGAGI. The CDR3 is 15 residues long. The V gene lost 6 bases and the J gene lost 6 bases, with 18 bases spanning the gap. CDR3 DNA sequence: TGTGCCAGCAGCCCGACAGGTTCGTTCATTCAGCCCCAGCATTTT. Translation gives CASSPTGSFIQPQHF.

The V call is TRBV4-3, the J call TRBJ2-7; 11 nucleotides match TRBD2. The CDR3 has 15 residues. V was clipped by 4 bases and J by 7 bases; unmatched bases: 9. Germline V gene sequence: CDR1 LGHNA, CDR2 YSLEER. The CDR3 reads CASSPGTSGPGEQYF. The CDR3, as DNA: TGCGCCAGCAGCCCTGGGACTAGCGGCCCCGGGGAGCAGTACTTC.

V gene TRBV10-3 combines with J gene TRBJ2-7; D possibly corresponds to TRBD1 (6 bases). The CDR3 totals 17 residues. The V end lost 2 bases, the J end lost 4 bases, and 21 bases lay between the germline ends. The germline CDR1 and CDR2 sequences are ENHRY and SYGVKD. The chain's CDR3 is CAISEPPGHTGRYEQYF. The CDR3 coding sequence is TGTGCCATCAGTGAGCCCCCGGGACACACTGGACGGTACGAGCAGTACTTC.

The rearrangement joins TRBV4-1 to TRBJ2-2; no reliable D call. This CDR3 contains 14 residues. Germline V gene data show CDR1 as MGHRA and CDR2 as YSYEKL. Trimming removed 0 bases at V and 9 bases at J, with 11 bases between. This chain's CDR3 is CASSQDKGGRELFF. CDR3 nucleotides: TGCGCCAGCAGCCAAGATAAGGGTGGAAGGGAGCTGTTTTTT.

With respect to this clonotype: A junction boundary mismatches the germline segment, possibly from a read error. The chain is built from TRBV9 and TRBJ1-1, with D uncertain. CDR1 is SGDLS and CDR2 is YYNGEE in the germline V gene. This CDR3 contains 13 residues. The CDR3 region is CASRVDQNTEAFF. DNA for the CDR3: TGTGCCAGCAGAGTAGACCAGAACACTGAAGCTTTCTTT.

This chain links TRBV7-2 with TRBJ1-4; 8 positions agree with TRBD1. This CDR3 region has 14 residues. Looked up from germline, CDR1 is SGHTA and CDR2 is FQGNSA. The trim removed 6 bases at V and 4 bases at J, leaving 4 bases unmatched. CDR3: CASRLTGVNEKLFF. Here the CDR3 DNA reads TGTGCCAGCAGATTGACAGGGGTTAATGAAAAACTGTTTTTT.

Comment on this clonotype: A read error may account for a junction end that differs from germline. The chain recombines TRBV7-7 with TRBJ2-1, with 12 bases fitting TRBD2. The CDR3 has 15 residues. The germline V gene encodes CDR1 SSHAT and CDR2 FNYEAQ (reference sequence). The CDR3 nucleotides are TGTGCTAGCAGCGGCCTAGCGGGAGGGTTTGAGGAGCAGTTCTTC. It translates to CASSGLAGGFEEQFF.

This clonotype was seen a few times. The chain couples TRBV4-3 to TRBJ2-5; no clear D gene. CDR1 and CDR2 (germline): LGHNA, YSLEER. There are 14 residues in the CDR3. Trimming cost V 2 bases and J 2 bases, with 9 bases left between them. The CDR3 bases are TGCGCCAGCAGCCAAAACAGCATACAAGAGACCCAGTACTTC. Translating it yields CASSQNSIQETQYF.

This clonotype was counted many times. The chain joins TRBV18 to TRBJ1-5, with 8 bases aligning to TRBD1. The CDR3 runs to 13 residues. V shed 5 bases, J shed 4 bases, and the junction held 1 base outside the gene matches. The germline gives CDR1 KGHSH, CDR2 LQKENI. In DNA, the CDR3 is TGTGCCAGCTCAAGGACAGGGAATCAGCCCCAGCATTTT. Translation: CASSRTGNQPQHF.

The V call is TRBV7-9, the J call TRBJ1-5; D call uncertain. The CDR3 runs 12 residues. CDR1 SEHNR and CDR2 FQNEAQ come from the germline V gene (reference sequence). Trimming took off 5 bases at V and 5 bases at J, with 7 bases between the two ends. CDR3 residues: CASSPVDQPQHF. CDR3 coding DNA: TGTGCCAGCAGCCCGGTCGATCAGCCCCAGCATTTT. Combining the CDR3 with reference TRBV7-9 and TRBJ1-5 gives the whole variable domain DTGVSQNPRHKITKRGQNVTFRCDPISEHNRLYWYRQTLGQGPEFLTYFQNEAQLEKSRLLSDRFSAERPKGSFSTLEIQRTEQGDSAMYLCASSPVDQPQHFGDGTRLSIL.

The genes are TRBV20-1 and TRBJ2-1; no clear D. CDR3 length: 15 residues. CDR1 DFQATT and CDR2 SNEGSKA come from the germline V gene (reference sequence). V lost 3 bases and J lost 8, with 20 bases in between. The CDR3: CSARGRSKGRDEQFF. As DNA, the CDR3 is TGCAGTGCTAGGGGCAGATCCAAAGGCCGCGATGAGCAGTTCTTC.

CDR3 sequence: CASSLARREQYF. DNA of the CDR3: TGTGCCAGCAGCCTCGCCCGGCGCGAGCAGTACTTC. The chain has TRBV7-6 and TRBJ2-7, with D uncertain. CDR1 and CDR2 from the germline V gene are SGHVS and FNYEAQ. V lost 5 bases and J 6 bases, leaving 11 bases between the germline ends. The CDR3 loop spans 12 amino acids.

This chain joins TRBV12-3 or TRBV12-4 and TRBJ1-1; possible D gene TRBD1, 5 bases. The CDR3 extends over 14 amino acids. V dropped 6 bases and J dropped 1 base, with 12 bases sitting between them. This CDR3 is CASRLQATNTEAFF. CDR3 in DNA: TGTGCCAGCAGGTTACAGGCCACGAACACTGAAGCTTTCTTT.

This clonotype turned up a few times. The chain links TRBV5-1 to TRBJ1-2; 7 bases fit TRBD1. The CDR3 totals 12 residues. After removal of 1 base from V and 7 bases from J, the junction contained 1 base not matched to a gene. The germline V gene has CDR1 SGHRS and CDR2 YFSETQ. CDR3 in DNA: TGCGCCAGCAGCTTGAAGGGGGCTGGCTACACCTTC. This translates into CASSLKGAGYTF.

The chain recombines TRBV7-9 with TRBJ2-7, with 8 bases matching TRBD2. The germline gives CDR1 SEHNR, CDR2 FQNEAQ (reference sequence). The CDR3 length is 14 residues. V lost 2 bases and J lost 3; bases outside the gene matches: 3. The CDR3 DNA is TGTGCCAGCAGCTTAATCGGGACTAGCTACGAGCAGTACTTC. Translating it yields CASSLIGTSYEQYF.

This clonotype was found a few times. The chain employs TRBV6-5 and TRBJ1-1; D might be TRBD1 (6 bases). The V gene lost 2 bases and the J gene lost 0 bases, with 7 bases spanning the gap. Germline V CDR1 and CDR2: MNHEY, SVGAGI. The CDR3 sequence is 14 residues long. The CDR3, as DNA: TGTGCCAGCAGTTACAGGGGGATGAACACTGAAGCTTTCTTT. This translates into CASSYRGMNTEAFF.

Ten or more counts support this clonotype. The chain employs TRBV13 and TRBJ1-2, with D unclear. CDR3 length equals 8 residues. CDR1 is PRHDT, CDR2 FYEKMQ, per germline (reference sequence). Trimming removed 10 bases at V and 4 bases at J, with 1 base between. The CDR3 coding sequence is TGTGCCACCTATGGCTACACCTTC. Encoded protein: CATYGYTF.